The next 20 T cell receptor beta chains were all read from a single sample in a study of blood T cell repertoires in COVID-19. Profiling relied on immunoSEQ multiplex PCR, and the TCRdb table lists in-frame clones only, not all of them. This sample has about 320,000 clones, with around 85% found just once. The specimen sequenced was PBMCs or T cells enriched from blood (not recorded which). Receptors were obtained from a woman aged 25 to 39 who had been exposed to COVID-19.

V is TRBV2 and J is TRBJ2-2; D is unresolved. Germline V gene data show CDR1 as SNHLY and CDR2 as FYNNEI. Trimming stripped 4 bases from V and 7 bases from J, with 16 bases between. The CDR3 runs to 15 residues. The CDR3 loop reads CASSVSQVENGELFF. As DNA, the CDR3 is TGTGCCAGCAGTGTATCGCAGGTTGAAAACGGGGAGCTGTTTTTT.

The chain is built from TRBV10-3 and TRBJ2-7, with a tentative D call TRBD1 (6 bases). Germline V gene data show CDR1 as ENHRY and CDR2 as SYGVKD. This CDR3 comprises 15 residues. V gave up 0 bases and J gave up 6 bases, with 15 bases separating them. The CDR3 DNA is TGTGCCATCAGTGAGTCCGTAACAGGGAGCCGCGAGCAGTACTTC. It translates to CAISESVTGSREQYF.

The genes are TRBV7-9 and TRBJ2-7, with D possibly TRBD1 on 6 matching bases. CDR3 length equals 12 residues. V lost 5 bases to trimming and J lost 5 bases, with 10 bases between them. Germline CDR1 reads SEHNR; CDR2 reads FQNEAQ (reference sequence). The CDR3 sequence: CASSRRTDEQYF. CDR3 bases: TGTGCCAGCAGCCGCCGGACAGACGAGCAGTACTTC.

The chain couples TRBV30 to TRBJ1-4, with D tentatively TRBD1 (5 bases). The ends were cut back, 3 bases at V and 7 bases at J, with 15 bases in the middle. This CDR3 has 14 residues. Germline loops: CDR1 GTSNPN, CDR2 SVGIG (reference sequence). CDR3 nucleotides: TGTGCCTGGAGGGAAAGGGGAATTGGTGAAAAACTGTTTTTT. Translation: CAWRERGIGEKLFF.

This sequence joins TRBV7-9 and TRBJ1-1, with 7 positions matching TRBD1. The CDR3 length is 16 residues. The trim removed 5 bases at V and 7 bases at J, leaving 16 bases unmatched. The germline gives CDR1 SEHNR, CDR2 FQNEAQ (reference sequence). The CDR3 DNA sequence: TGTGCCAGCAGCCAAGATTTTGAGACAGGGTGGGTTGAAGCTTTCTTT. Translating gives CASSQDFETGWVEAFF.

This clone has more than one count but fewer than ten. The chain joins TRBV5-4 to TRBJ1-5, with a weak D call TRBD1 (5 bases). The ends were cut back, 4 bases at V and 4 bases at J, with 12 bases in the middle. This CDR3 comprises 14 residues. Per germline, CDR1 SGHNT and CDR2 YYREEE (reference sequence). CDR3 sequence reads: CASSKRGDNQPQHF. CDR3 DNA sequence: TGTGCCAGCAGCAAGCGGGGCGATAATCAGCCCCAGCATTTT. The full variable domain, its missing parts supplied by reference TRBV5-4 and TRBJ1-5, is ETGVTQSPTHLIKTRGQQVTLRCSSQSGHNTVSWYQQALGQGPQFIFQYYREEENGRGNFPPRFSGLQFPNYSSELNVNALELDDSALYLCASSKRGDNQPQHFGDGTRLSIL.

The chain combines TRBV4-2 with TRBJ2-5; D gene unclear. This CDR3 is built from 13 residues. Germline CDR1 reads LGHNA; CDR2 reads YNFKEQ. Between the trimmed V and J ends, which lost 1 base and 4 bases, there was a span of 7 bases. The CDR3 here is CASSQATGETQYF. CDR3 sequence (DNA): TGTGCCAGCAGCCAAGCCACTGGAGAGACCCAGTACTTC.

The chain is built from TRBV30 and TRBJ2-3, with D hard to call. V lost 0 bases and J lost 4, with 8 bases in between. Germline V gene data show CDR1 as GTSNPN and CDR2 as SVGIG (reference sequence). The CDR3 covers 13 residues. This chain's CDR3 is CAWSVRKSDTQYF. CDR3 sequence (DNA): TGTGCCTGGAGTGTGCGGAAATCAGATACGCAGTATTTT.

The V call is TRBV25-1, the J call TRBJ2-5; 8 bases are shared with TRBD1. The CDR3 consists of 16 residues. CDR1 MGHDK and CDR2 SYGVNS come from the germline V gene. With 3 bases clipped from V and 2 bases from J, the junction kept 8 bases outside the gene matches. DNA of the CDR3: TGTGCCAGCAGTGATCGGACAGGGCGGAGACAAGAGACCCAGTACTTC. It yields the protein CASSDRTGRRQETQYF. Full variable domain (remainder filled in from reference TRBV25-1 and TRBJ2-5): EADIYQTPRYLVIGTGKKITLECSQTMGHDKMYWYQQDPGMELHLIHYSYGVNSTEKGDLSSESTVSRIRTEHFPLTLESARPSHTSQYLCASSDRTGRRQETQYFGPGTRLLVL.

This rearrangement joins TRBV2 to TRBJ1-1, with a possible D match to TRBD1 (5 bases). Germline CDR1 is SNHLY and CDR2 is FYNNEI. Trimming took off 4 bases at V and 6 bases at J, with 12 bases between the two ends. The CDR3 runs 13 residues. CDR3 DNA sequence: TGTGCCAGCAGTGCGTCGGGACTCGCTGAAGCTTTCTTT. This encodes CASSASGLAEAFF.

The genes are TRBV5-4 and TRBJ2-7; TRBD1 matches at 11 bases. The CDR3 is 17 amino acids. V was clipped by 0 bases and J by 2 bases; unmatched bases: 7. Per germline, CDR1 SGHNT and CDR2 YYREEE (reference sequence). In DNA form, the CDR3 reads TGTGCCAGCAGCTTGGGGACAGGGGGCCGTATAACCTACGAGCAGTACTTC. It translates to CASSLGTGGRITYEQYF.

The rearrangement uses TRBV9 and TRBJ1-6; D is perhaps TRBD1 (6 bases). CDR1 and CDR2 from the germline V gene are SGDLS and YYNGEE. The CDR3 covers 15 residues. V was clipped by 0 bases and J by 6 bases, with 10 bases between them. CDR3 amino acids: CASSVGGQPNSPLHF. Written as DNA, the CDR3 is TGTGCCAGCAGCGTAGGGGGACAACCTAATTCACCCCTCCACTTT.

The chain carries TRBV4-2 and TRBJ2-1; D may be TRBD2 (5 bases). The CDR3 covers 17 residues. Trimming stripped 1 base from V and 0 bases from J, with 13 bases between. Germline CDR1 reads LGHNA; CDR2 reads YNFKEQ. The CDR3 nucleotides read TGTGCCAGCAGCCAAGTCCAAGCGGCAGACTCCTACAATGAGCAGTTCTTC. Protein sequence: CASSQVQAADSYNEQFF.

The rearrangement uses TRBV30 and TRBJ1-6; D is perhaps TRBD1 (5 bases). The CDR3 length is 13 residues. The V and J ends lost 5 bases and 10 bases respectively, with 15 bases between them. Germline V lookup: CDR1 GTSNPN, CDR2 SVGIG (reference sequence). CDR3 in amino acids: CAWAEGPPSPLHF. CDR3 bases: TGTGCCTGGGCGGAGGGACCCCCATCACCCCTCCACTTT.

CDR3 nucleotides: TGCGCCAGCAGCTTGGTCGGAACAGGGGCCGAGCAGTACTTC. This encodes CASSLVGTGAEQYF. The rearrangement joins TRBV5-1 to TRBJ2-7; 7 bases match TRBD1. Germline V gene lookup returns CDR1 SGHRS and CDR2 YFSETQ. The CDR3 is 14 residues long. V lost 0 bases, J lost 6 bases, and 6 bases stayed unmatched.

This chain joins TRBV27 and TRBJ2-7, with a tentative D call TRBD2 (5 bases). The CDR3 is 15 residues long. The V end lost 3 bases, the J end lost 0 bases, and 12 bases lay between the germline ends. Germline V gives CDR1 MNHEY, CDR2 SMNVEV (reference sequence). As DNA, the CDR3 is TGTGCCAGCAGTTTGGAGGCCGGAGCCTCCTACGAGCAGTACTTC. Amino acid sequence: CASSLEAGASYEQYF.

The chain combines TRBV9 with TRBJ2-4; TRBD1 matches at 10 bases. Trimming took 0 bases from V and 9 from J; bases not matched to a gene: 3. Germline V gene sequence: CDR1 SGDLS, CDR2 YYNGEE. The CDR3 has 14 amino acids. CDR3 sequence reads: CASSVEGQGSIQYF. CDR3 coding DNA: TGTGCCAGCAGCGTAGAGGGACAGGGGAGCATTCAGTACTTC.

Details on this clone: The sample contains more than one DNA sequence encoding this CDR3. The chain employs TRBV9 and TRBJ1-5, with D perhaps TRBD1 (5 bases). The V end lost 0 bases, the J end lost 1 base, and 8 bases lay between the germline ends. Germline CDR1 reads SGDLS; CDR2 reads YYNGEE. This CDR3 spans 15 amino acids. CDR3 region: CASSVGGQSNQPQHF. The CDR3 coding sequence is TGTGCCAGCAGCGTAGGGGGCCAAAGCAATCAGCCCCAGCATTTT.

The chain couples TRBV4-3 to TRBJ1-4; D is undetermined. Germline values: CDR1 LGHNA, CDR2 YSLEER. Trimming cost V 1 base and J 4 bases, with 10 bases left between them. The CDR3 contains 15 residues. The CDR3 loop reads CASSQGRGFNEKLFF. Here the CDR3 DNA reads TGCGCCAGCAGCCAAGGACGAGGCTTTAATGAAAAACTGTTTTTT.

V is TRBV20-1 and J is TRBJ2-7; D may be TRBD2 (6 bases). Germline CDR1 is DFQATT and CDR2 is SNEGSKA (reference sequence). There are 16 residues in the CDR3. The germline V and J ends were trimmed by 3 bases and 3 bases, with 21 bases remaining between them. The CDR3 nucleotides are TGCAGTGCTAGTTCTTTAGCGGACTCTTCATACTACGAGCAGTACTTC. It translates to CSASSLADSSYYEQYF.